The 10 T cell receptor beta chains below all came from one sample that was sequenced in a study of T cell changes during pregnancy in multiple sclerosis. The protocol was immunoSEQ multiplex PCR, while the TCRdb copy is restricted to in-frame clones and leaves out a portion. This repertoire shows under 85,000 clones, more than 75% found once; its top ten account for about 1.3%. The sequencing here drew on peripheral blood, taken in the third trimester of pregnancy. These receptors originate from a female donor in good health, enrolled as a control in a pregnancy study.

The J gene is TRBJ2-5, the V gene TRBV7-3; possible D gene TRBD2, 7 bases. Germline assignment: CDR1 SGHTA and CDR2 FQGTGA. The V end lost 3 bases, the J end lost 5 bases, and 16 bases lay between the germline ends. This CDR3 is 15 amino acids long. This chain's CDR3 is CASSFGGGAAETQYF. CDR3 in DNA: TGTGCCAGCAGCTTTGGTGGGGGGGCTGCGGAGACCCAGTACTTC. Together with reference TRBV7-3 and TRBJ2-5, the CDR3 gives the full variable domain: GAGVSQTPSNKVTEKGKYVELRCDPISGHTALYWYRQSLGQGPEFLIYFQGTGAADDSGLPNDRFFAVRPEGSVSTLKIQRTERGDSAVYLCASSFGGGAAETQYFGPGTRLLVL.

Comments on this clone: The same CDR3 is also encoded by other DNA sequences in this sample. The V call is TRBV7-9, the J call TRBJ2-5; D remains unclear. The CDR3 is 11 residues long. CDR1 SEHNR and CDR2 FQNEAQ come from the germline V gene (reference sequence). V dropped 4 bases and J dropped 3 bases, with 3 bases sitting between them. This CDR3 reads CASSSEETQYF. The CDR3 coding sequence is TGTGCCAGCAGCTCCGAAGAGACCCAGTACTTC.

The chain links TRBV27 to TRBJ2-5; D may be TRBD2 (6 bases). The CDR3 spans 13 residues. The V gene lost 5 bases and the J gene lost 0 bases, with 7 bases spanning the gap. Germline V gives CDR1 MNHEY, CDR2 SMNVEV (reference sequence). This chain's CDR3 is CASSTGDQETQYF. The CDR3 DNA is TGTGCCAGCAGTACGGGAGACCAAGAGACCCAGTACTTC.

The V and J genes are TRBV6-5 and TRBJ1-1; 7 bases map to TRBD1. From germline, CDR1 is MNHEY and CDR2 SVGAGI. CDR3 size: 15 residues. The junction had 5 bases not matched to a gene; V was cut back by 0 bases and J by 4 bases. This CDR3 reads CASSYSSRGTTEAFF. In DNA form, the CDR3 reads TGTGCCAGCAGTTACTCCAGCAGGGGGACCACTGAAGCTTTCTTT.

CDR3 DNA: TGCGCCAGCAGCCAAGGGGGTGGGGGGGGCACAGATACGCAGTATTTT. This sequence encodes CASSQGGGGGTDTQYF. This rearrangement joins TRBV4-3 to TRBJ2-3; 7 bases are shared with TRBD2. The V segment lost 1 base and the J segment 1 base; nucleotides outside the gene matches: 5. Germline lookup yields CDR1 LGHNA and CDR2 YSLEER. This CDR3 region has 16 residues.

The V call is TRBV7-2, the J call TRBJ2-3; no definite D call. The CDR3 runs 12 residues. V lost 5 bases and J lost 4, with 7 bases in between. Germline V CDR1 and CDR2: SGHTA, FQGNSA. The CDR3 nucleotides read TGTGCCAGCAGCCAAGGAGCAGATACGCAGTATTTT. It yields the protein CASSQGADTQYF.

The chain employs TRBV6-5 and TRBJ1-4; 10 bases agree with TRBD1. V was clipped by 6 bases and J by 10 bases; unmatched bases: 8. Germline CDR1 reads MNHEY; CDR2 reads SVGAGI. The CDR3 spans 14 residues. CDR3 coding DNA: TGTGCCAGCAGGGAGACAGGGGGCGCAGGAAAACTGTTTTTT. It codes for CASRETGGAGKLFF.

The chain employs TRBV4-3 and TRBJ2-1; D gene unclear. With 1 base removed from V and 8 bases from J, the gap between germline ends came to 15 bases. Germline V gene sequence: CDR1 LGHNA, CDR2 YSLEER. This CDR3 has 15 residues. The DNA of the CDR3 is TGCGCCAGCAGCCAAGTTGGAGCGATCGGTGATGAGCAGTTCTTC. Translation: CASSQVGAIGDEQFF.

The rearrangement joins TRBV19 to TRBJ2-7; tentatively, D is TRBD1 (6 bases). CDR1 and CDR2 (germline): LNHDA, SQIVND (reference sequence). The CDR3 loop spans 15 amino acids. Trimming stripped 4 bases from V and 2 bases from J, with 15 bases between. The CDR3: CASSKQVGGPYEQYF. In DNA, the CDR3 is TGTGCCAGTAGTAAACAGGTAGGGGGACCCTACGAGCAGTACTTC.

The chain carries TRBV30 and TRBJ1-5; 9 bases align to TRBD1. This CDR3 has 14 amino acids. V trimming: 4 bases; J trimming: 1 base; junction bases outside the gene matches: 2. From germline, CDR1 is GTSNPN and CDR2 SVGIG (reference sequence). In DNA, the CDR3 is TGTGCCTGGAACACAGGGGGCAGCAATCAGCCCCAGCATTTT. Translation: CAWNTGGSNQPQHF.